A selection of T cell receptor beta chains follows, all from one sample in a study of blood T cell repertoires in COVID-19. Using immunoSEQ multiplex PCR, the repertoire was profiled, and TCRdb retains in-frame clones only, with some absent. The table includes some 200,000 clones, about four fifths detected once. What was sequenced was PBMCs or T cells enriched from blood (not recorded which). The source is a woman aged 40 to 49 with acute COVID-19. Both conserved end residues are trimmed from each CDR3. Fields, in order: V gene, CDR3 protein.

v_gene: TRBV2; CDR3aa: ASSEQGREYEQY
v_gene: TRBV6-5; CDR3aa: ASSTLQGSNQPQH
v_gene: TRBV9; CDR3aa: ASSVEGWNRGNEQF
v_gene: TRBV6-2/TRBV6-3; CDR3aa: ASSLWRELETQY
v_gene: TRBV13; CDR3aa: ASSPGQGYNEQF
v_gene: TRBV15; CDR3aa: ATSDPGTRNYGYT
v_gene: TRBV5-1; CDR3aa: ASSKTGTSGWETQY
v_gene: TRBV25-1; CDR3aa: ASTHSGANVLT
v_gene: TRBV7-2; CDR3aa: ASSLGRDRPYEQY
v_gene: TRBV4-2; CDR3aa: ASSRVGSGNTIY
v_gene: TRBV5-5; CDR3aa: ASSFDRGDYGGYT
v_gene: TRBV9; CDR3aa: ASSVAGGGTEAF
v_gene: TRBV6-4; CDR3aa: ASSDSAGVKGTDTQY
v_gene: TRBV11-2; CDR3aa: ASSQTGLNSPLH
v_gene: TRBV30; CDR3aa: AWSSQGKGPGGYT
v_gene: TRBV7-9; CDR3aa: ASSLAGTGGYT
v_gene: TRBV5-1; CDR3aa: ASSQTGTDTQY
v_gene: TRBV6-5; CDR3aa: ASRLGTGANYGYT
v_gene: TRBV28; CDR3aa: ASRGVGNYGYT
v_gene: TRBV27; CDR3aa: ASSARTGKPGELF
v_gene: TRBV29-1; CDR3aa: SAQTELNTEAF
v_gene: TRBV7-9; CDR3aa: ASSPTGFEQY
v_gene: TRBV11-2; CDR3aa: ASRSSGGAQEQY
v_gene: TRBV19; CDR3aa: ASNRQSSGNTIY
v_gene: TRBV2; CDR3aa: ASRTDRSSYEQY
v_gene: TRBV25-1; CDR3aa: ASTGLAGVGQY
v_gene: TRBV18; CDR3aa: ASSPDRTNTGELF
v_gene: TRBV23-1; CDR3aa: ASWDTSSHEQF
v_gene: TRBV7-3; CDR3aa: ASSSDPSGRASSTDTQY
v_gene: TRBV19; CDR3aa: ASNQQGTEAF
v_gene: TRBV29-1; CDR3aa: SVDRDIGELF
v_gene: TRBV27; CDR3aa: ASSVRALSGANVLT
v_gene: TRBV19; CDR3aa: ASSTTQGVFNSNYGYT
v_gene: TRBV3-1/TRBV3-2; CDR3aa: ASSHGQGGDYGYT
v_gene: TRBV29-1; CDR3aa: SVLQGEYEKLF
v_gene: TRBV28; CDR3aa: ASSFPGGDGYT
v_gene: TRBV28; CDR3aa: ASSLSSQGAYEQY
v_gene: TRBV6-1; CDR3aa: ASSDKPRGTLTYYGYT
v_gene: TRBV24-1; CDR3aa: ATSDWGGGGVKTQY
v_gene: TRBV18; CDR3aa: ASSQEQGKNTEAF
v_gene: TRBV6-2/TRBV6-3; CDR3aa: ASSYLGQGTSSYNSPLH
v_gene: TRBV11-3; CDR3aa: ASSFGQAFDEQF